This TCR beta chain is from a study of T cells in Graves' hyperthyroidism and ophthalmopathy. Study outcomes and limitations: Separating ophthalmopathy from stable hyperthyroidism was achieved by a 13 V-J model. The model made its ophthalmopathy prediction, and onset followed a median approximately 6.5 months later.

TCR beta CDR3 regions were amplified from RNA. The primer set for the first-round RT-PCR of the TCR CDR3 was HTBI. TCRdb ran MiXCR on the multiplex PCR reads and lists one entry per CDR3 protein. Of approximately 420,000 distinct CDR3 sequences in the sample, under 15% were seen once. This clonotype was found many times. Its specificity is not known. V was pared by 5 bases and J by 6 bases, with 7 bases of the junction left unmatched. There are 13 residues in the CDR3. Per germline, CDR1 MDHEN and CDR2 SYDVKM. Graves' hyperthyroidism was deemed stable absent ophthalmopathy progression within 18 months. Participants, patients aged 18 to 65, had newly diagnosed hyperthyroidism with a duration under 2 months.

Sequenced material: blood. The sequence was obtained from a woman aged 30 to 39 with Graves' hyperthyroidism. This chain uses TRBV28 with TRBJ2-7; 7 nucleotides match TRBD2. In nucleotides, the CDR3 is TGTGCCAGCAGTATGGGAGGGCTTCTCGAGCAGTACTTC. Translated, it gives CASSMGGLLEQYF.